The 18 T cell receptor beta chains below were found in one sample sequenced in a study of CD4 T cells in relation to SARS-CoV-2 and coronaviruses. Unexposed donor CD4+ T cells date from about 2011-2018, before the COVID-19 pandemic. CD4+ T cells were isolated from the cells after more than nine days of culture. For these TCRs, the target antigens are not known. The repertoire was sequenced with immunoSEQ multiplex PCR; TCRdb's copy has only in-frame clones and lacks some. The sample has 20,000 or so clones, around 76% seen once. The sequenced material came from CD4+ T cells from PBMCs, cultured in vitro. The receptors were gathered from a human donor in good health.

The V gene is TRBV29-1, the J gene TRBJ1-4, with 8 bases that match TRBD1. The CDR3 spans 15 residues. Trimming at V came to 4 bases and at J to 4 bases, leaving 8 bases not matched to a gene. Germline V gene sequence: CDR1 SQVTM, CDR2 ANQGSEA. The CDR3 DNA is TGCAGCGTTGCCGATCGGACAGGGATTAATGAAAAACTGTTTTTT. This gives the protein CSVADRTGINEKLFF.

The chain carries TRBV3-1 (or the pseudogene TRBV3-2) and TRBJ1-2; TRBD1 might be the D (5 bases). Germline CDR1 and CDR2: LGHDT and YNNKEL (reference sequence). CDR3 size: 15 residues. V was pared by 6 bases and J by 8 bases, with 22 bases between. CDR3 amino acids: CASRPDMSQGTGYTF. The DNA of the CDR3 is TGTGCCAGCAGGCCTGACATGTCCCAGGGAACCGGCTACACCTTC.

CDR3 sequence (DNA): TGTGCCAGCAGCGCGCCCCCGGGGCGGCAAAACATTCAGTACTTC. Amino acid sequence: CASSAPPGRQNIQYF. This chain links TRBV6-2 or TRBV6-3 with TRBJ2-4; TRBD1 or TRBD2 may be the D gene (5 bases each). The germline V gene has CDR1 MNHEY and CDR2 SVGEGT. The CDR3 has 15 residues. V lost 6 bases and J 5 bases, leaving 17 bases between the germline ends.

CDR3 sequence reads: CASSPGQYEQYF. The CDR3 coding sequence is TGTGCCAGCAGTCCTGGACAGTACGAGCAGTACTTC. J is TRBJ2-7 and V is TRBV28; D may be TRBD1 (6 bases). The CDR3 runs 12 residues. V lost 5 bases and J 4 bases, leaving 9 bases between the germline ends. The V gene's germline CDR1 is MDHEN and CDR2 SYDVKM.

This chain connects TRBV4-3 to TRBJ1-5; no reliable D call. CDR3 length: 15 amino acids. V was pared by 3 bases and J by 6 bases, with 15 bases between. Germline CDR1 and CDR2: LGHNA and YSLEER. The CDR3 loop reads CASSQQRGPGQPQHF. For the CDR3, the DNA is TGCGCCAGCAGCCAGCAAAGAGGACCGGGTCAGCCCCAGCATTTT.

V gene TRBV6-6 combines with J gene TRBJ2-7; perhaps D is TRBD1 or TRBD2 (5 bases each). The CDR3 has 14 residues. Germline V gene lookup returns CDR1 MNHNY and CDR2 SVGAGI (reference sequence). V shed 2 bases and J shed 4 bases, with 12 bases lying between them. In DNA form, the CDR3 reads TGTGCCAGCAGTTACAAAGGGGACCTATACGAGCAGTACTTC. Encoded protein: CASSYKGDLYEQYF.

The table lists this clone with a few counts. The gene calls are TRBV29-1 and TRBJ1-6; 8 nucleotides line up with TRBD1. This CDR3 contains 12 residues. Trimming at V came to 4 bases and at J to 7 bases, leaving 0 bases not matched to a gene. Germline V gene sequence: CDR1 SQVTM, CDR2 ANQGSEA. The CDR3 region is CSVGTGNSPLHF. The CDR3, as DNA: TGCAGCGTTGGGACAGGGAATTCACCCCTCCACTTT.

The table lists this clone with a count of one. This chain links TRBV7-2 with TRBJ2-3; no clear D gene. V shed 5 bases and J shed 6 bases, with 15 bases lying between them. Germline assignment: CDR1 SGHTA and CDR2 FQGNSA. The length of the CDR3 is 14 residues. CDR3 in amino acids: CASSRTSPEDTQYF. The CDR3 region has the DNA TGTGCCAGCAGCCGGACGTCCCCAGAGGATACGCAGTATTTT.

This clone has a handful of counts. This chain's CDR3 is CASSPTGSVGNQPQHF. The CDR3 nucleotides read TGTGCCAGTAGTCCAACAGGGTCGGTTGGCAATCAGCCCCAGCATTTT. This chain uses TRBV19 with TRBJ1-5; a weak D match, TRBD1 (6 bases). V was trimmed by 5 bases and J by 2 bases, leaving 16 bases between them. CDR3 length equals 16 residues. Germline V CDR1 and CDR2: LNHDA, SQIVND (reference sequence).

The CDR3 reads CASRFRVPSRGQPQHF. CDR3 nucleotide sequence: TGTGCAAGTCGCTTTCGGGTCCCGTCCCGGGGTCAGCCCCAGCATTTT. This chain joins TRBV12-2 and TRBJ1-5. TRBV12-2 is a known pseudogene. This CDR3 is built from 16 residues.

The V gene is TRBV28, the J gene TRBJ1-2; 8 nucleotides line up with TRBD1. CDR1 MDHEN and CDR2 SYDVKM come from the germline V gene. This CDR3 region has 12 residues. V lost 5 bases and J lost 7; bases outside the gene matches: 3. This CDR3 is CASSLTGGGYTF. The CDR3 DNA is TGTGCCAGCAGTCTAACAGGGGGTGGCTACACCTTC.

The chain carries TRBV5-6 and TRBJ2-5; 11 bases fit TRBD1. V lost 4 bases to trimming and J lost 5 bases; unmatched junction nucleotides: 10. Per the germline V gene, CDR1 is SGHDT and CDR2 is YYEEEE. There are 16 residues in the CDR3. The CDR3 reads CASSPRDRGFRETQYF. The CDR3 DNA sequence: TGTGCCAGCAGCCCCCGGGACAGGGGGTTCCGGGAGACCCAGTACTTC.

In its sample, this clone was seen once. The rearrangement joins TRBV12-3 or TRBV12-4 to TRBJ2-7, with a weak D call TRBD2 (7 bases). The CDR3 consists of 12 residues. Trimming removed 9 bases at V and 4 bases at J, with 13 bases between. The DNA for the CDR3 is TGTGCCAGTTCACGGGGGGCGTACGAGCAGTACTTC. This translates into CASSRGAYEQYF.

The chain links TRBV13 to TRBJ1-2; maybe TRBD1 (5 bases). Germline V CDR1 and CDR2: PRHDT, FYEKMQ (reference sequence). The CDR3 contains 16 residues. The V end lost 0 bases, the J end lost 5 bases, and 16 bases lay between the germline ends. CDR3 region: CASSLGVGQGAYGYTF. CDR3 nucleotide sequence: TGTGCCAGCAGCTTAGGAGTCGGCCAGGGCGCTTATGGCTACACCTTC.

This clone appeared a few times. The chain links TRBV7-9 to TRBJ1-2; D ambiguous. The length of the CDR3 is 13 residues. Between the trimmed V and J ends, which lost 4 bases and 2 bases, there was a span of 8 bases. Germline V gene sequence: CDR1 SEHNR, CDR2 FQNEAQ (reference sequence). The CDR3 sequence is CASSSSRNYGYTF. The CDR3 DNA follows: TGTGCCAGCAGCTCAAGCCGAAACTATGGCTACACCTTC.

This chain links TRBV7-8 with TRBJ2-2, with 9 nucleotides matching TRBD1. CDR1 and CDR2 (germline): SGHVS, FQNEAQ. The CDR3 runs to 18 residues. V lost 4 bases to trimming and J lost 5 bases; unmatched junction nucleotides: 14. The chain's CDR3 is CASSSRPRQGGETGELFF. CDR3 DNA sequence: TGTGCCAGCAGCTCTCGCCCGAGACAGGGGGGCGAGACCGGGGAGCTGTTTTTT.

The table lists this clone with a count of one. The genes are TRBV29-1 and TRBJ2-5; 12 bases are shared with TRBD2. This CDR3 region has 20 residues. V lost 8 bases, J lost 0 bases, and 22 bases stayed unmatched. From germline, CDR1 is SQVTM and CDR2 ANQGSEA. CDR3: CSTLPASGLTSGRNQETQYF. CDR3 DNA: TGCAGCACTCTACCGGCCTCCGGGCTAACTAGCGGGAGGAACCAAGAGACCCAGTACTTC.

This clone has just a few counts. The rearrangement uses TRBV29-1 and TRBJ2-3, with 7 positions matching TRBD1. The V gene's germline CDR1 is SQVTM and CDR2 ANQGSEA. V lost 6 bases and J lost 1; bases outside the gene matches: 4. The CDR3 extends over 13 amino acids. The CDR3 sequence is CSVRQGGTDTQYF. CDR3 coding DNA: TGCAGCGTGAGACAGGGAGGCACAGATACGCAGTATTTT.